These 8 T cell receptor beta chains originate from one sample sequenced in a study of CD8 T cells in ankylosing spondylitis. These receptors have no known antigen. One entry per CDR3 protein results from TCRdb running MiXCR on the 5' RACE reads. The sample holds approximately 540,000 distinct CDR3 sequences; roughly 13% are singletons and the top ten take approximately 7%. Findings and limits, study-wide: Typical of ankylosing spondylitis blood, it appeared, was a TCR beta motif of several highly homologous variants.

What was sequenced was blood, either unsorted or a sorted T cell fraction (not recorded which). The receptors originated from a male donor with ankylosing spondylitis.

This clonotype was detected a few times. The chain links TRBV5-1 to TRBJ1-2; 8 bases map to TRBD1. The length of the CDR3 is 13 residues. V trimming: 4 bases; J trimming: 8 bases; junction bases outside the gene matches: 7. Germline CDR1 reads SGHRS; CDR2 reads YFSETQ. DNA for the CDR3: TGCGCCAGCAGCCTACAGGGGGAAAGAGGCTACACCTTC. Translated: CASSLQGERGYTF.

The genes are TRBV12-3 or TRBV12-4 and TRBJ2-5, with D hard to call. This CDR3 is 14 amino acids long. V lost 6 bases to trimming and J lost 5 bases, with 16 bases between them. As DNA, the CDR3 is TGTGCCAGCAGCTATCGCCTCCTAGGGGAGACCCAGTACTTC. Translating gives CASSYRLLGETQYF.

This chain uses TRBV11-2 with TRBJ2-1; no reliable D call. CDR1 is SGHAT, CDR2 FQNNGV, per germline. The V end was cut by 2 bases, the J end by 8 bases, with 16 bases between. The CDR3 is made up of 15 amino acids. For the CDR3, the DNA is TGTGCCAGCAGCTTATCGCAGACCCCGACCGATGAGCAGTTCTTC. Translating gives CASSLSQTPTDEQFF.

This clonotype was counted many times. The chain carries TRBV11-2 and TRBJ2-3; a weak D match, TRBD2 (7 bases). Looked up from germline, CDR1 is SGHAT and CDR2 is FQNNGV. The CDR3 extends over 14 amino acids. V lost 7 bases and J lost 8, with 19 bases in between. The CDR3 loop reads CASTETRGGGTQYF. The DNA of the CDR3 is TGTGCCAGCACCGAGACTAGGGGGGGAGGTACGCAGTATTTT.

The genes are TRBV6-2 or TRBV6-3 and TRBJ1-1, with D unresolved. V lost 5 bases and J 6 bases, leaving 10 bases between the germline ends. This CDR3 is built from 12 residues. Germline lookup yields CDR1 MNHEY and CDR2 SVGEGT. The CDR3, as DNA: TGTGCCAGCAGTCTACCCTTGTCTGAAGCTTTCTTT. Translated: CASSLPLSEAFF.

This clonotype has at least ten counts. The chain carries TRBV12-3 or TRBV12-4 and TRBJ2-7; 7 nucleotides align to TRBD1. The CDR3 is made up of 13 amino acids. V lost 4 bases, J lost 3 bases, and 3 bases stayed unmatched. In DNA, the CDR3 is TGTGCCAGCAGTTGGGACAGCCACTACGAGCAGTACTTC. Translation gives CASSWDSHYEQYF.

There are many counts of this clonotype. This chain links TRBV12-3 or TRBV12-4 with TRBJ2-7; TRBD2 aligns across 9 bases. The CDR3 loop spans 15 amino acids. The V segment lost 7 bases and the J segment 0 bases; nucleotides outside the gene matches: 7. The CDR3: CASTWTSVYSYEQYF. The CDR3 DNA is TGTGCCAGCACCTGGACTAGCGTCTACTCCTACGAGCAGTACTTC.

The gene calls are TRBV5-1 and TRBJ2-7, with TRBD1 matching 8 bases. V shed 0 bases, J shed 4 bases, and the junction held 6 bases outside the gene matches. Germline loops: CDR1 SGHRS, CDR2 YFSETQ. CDR3 length: 15 residues. The CDR3 DNA reads TGCGCCAGCAGCTTGGAGGGACAGGCCTATTACGAGCAGTACGTC. Its translation: CASSLEGQAYYEQYV.